These 7 T cell receptor beta chains were sequenced from one sample in a study of post-analysis software for immune sequencing data. The study's findings and limits: Five TRBV segments were more frequent in patients than controls; TRBV5-6, TRBV5-1 and TRBV20-1 belonged to this group.

Their recognized antigens are unknown. Sequencing libraries made from TCR beta cDNA carried unique molecular identifiers. TCRdb fed the PCR reads into MiXCR, producing one record per CDR3 protein. The data hold around 700,000 distinct CDR3 sequences, with 55% to 60% observed a single time. Sequencing was done on a sample of blood. The receptors originated from a girl aged 2 to 10 with multiple sclerosis.

The chain recombines TRBV4-2 with TRBJ2-1; 10 bases are shared with TRBD1. This CDR3 has 16 amino acids. The V segment lost 4 bases and the J segment 4 bases; nucleotides outside the gene matches: 7. Germline CDR1 and CDR2: LGHNA and YNFKEQ. The CDR3 bases are TGTGCCAGCAGCCCTGCGGGGGACAGGGGATACAATGAGCAGTTCTTC. Its translation is CASSPAGDRGYNEQFF.

The rearrangement links TRBV5-1 to TRBJ1-3, with D perhaps matching TRBD1 (5 bases). V was pared by 4 bases and J by 0 bases, with 11 bases between. The CDR3 extends over 15 amino acids. Per the germline V gene, CDR1 is SGHRS and CDR2 is YFSETQ. The CDR3 DNA follows: TGCGCCAGCAGCAAGCTCGGGGGCTCTGGAAACACCATATATTTT. Its protein product is CASSKLGGSGNTIYF. The full variable domain, with the rest looked up from reference TRBV5-1 and TRBJ1-3, is KAGVTQTPRYLIKTRGQQVTLSCSPISGHRSVSWYQQTPGQGLQFLFEYFSETQRNKGNFPGRFSGRQFSNSRSEMNVSTLELGDSALYLCASSKLGGSGNTIYFGEGSWLTVV.

The V call is TRBV12-3 or TRBV12-4, the J call TRBJ2-3; D remains ambiguous. The germline V and J ends were trimmed by 3 bases and 0 bases, with 7 bases remaining between them. This CDR3 has 14 amino acids. The CDR3 is CASSFLLSTDTQYF. In DNA form, the CDR3 reads TGTGCCAGCAGTTTTCTCCTTAGCACAGATACGCAGTATTTT.

This clonotype has just a few counts. V usage is TRBV20-1 and J usage is TRBJ2-7; TRBD2 matches 9 bases. The junction had 6 bases not matched to a gene; V was cut back by 0 bases and J by 3 bases. This CDR3 is built from 15 residues. In germline, CDR1 is DFQATT, CDR2 SNEGSKA (reference sequence). CDR3 nucleotides: TGCAGTGCTAGAGAGGGTAGCGGGAGTAGCTACGAGCAGTACTTC. Translating gives CSAREGSGSSYEQYF.

This sequence joins TRBV10-3 and TRBJ1-2; perhaps TRBD1 as D (5 bases). The V gene's germline CDR1 is ENHRY and CDR2 SYGVKD. The CDR3 contains 14 residues. Trimming removed 6 bases at V and 7 bases at J, with 18 bases between. The CDR3 nucleotides read TGTGCCATCAGGGGCCAGGGTTTGGTCTGTGGCTACACCTTC. It specifies CAIRGQGLVCGYTF.

The chain carries TRBV10-3 and TRBJ1-2; 10 nucleotides agree with TRBD1. There are 13 residues in the CDR3. Germline V lookup: CDR1 ENHRY, CDR2 SYGVKD. With V trimmed by 6 bases and J by 5 bases, 3 bases remained unmatched. CDR3 residues: CAIREDRGYGYTF. The CDR3 coding sequence is TGTGCCATCAGAGAGGACAGGGGGTATGGCTACACCTTC.

Note on this clonotype: The junction differs from germline at one of its ends, possibly a read error. The rearrangement joins TRBV4-3 to TRBJ1-2, with no clear D. Per germline, CDR1 LGHNA and CDR2 YSLEER. This CDR3 contains 14 residues. The CDR3 DNA is TGCGCCAGCAGCCAAGAGGGCAATTCCTATGGCTGCACCTTC. This translates into CASSQEGNSYGCTF.